The 29 T cell receptor beta chains presented below share a single source sample, sequenced in a study of tumor-infiltrating lymphocytes in primary liver carcinoma. TCR beta cDNA was prepared out of around 460 ng total RNA by means of a constant-region primer. For TCR beta, libraries were produced by three nested multiplex PCR rounds using slightly modified ARM-PCR. Running around 9 cycles apiece, the first two PCR rounds relied on TRBV1-TRBV30 forward primers together with a C-beta reverse primer. TCRdb re-called the multiplex PCR reads through MiXCR, storing one row per CDR3 protein. Here the sample spans over 250,000 distinct CDR3 sequences, roughly 60% being singletons. Blood RNA came from unsorted whole blood; germline DNA was also extracted. Sequencing used peripheral blood. Receptor source: a woman aged 25 to 39 with primary liver carcinoma and hepatitis B virus infection.

In this sample, this clonotype turned up once. This likely comes from a read error, as the CDR3 has no conserved phenylalanine or tryptophan at its end. It is unclear where the CDR3 begins or ends on the DNA, so no DNA is shown, and the CDR3 is as TCRdb lists it. The chain joins TRBV11-2 to TRBJ2-2; no check of the table's D call, TRBD1, against the DNA was made. The CDR3 spans 13 amino acids, including both terminal residues. The germline CDR1 and CDR2 sequences are SGHAT and FQNNGV. CDR3 protein: CASKRAGTGEPFI.

Only a few counts were recorded for this clonotype. This sequence joins TRBV13 and TRBJ2-2; D might be TRBD2 (5 bases). CDR1 PRHDT and CDR2 FYEKMQ come from the germline V gene (reference sequence). The V and J ends lost 5 bases and 5 bases respectively, with 18 bases between them. This CDR3 comprises 16 residues. The CDR3, as DNA: TGTGCCAGCAGCCCGCTTATGGGAGCTTGGACCGGGGAGCTGTTTTTT. Protein product: CASSPLMGAWTGELFF.

A note on this clonotype: The CDR3 ends on some other residue instead of the conserved phenylalanine or tryptophan, so this is likely a read error. The V call is TRBV4-1, the J call TRBJ2-7; 7 nucleotides align to TRBD1. This CDR3 has 14 residues. Germline assignment: CDR1 MGHRA and CDR2 YSYEKL. Germline trimming cut 2 bases from V and 2 bases from J; bases unmatched to any gene: 3. The CDR3 nucleotides are TGCGCCAGCAGCCAACCGGGACAGACCTACGAGCAGTACTTA. Amino acids: CASSQPGQTYEQYL.

There are many counts of this clonotype. The rearrangement uses TRBV6-6 and TRBJ1-4; tentative D call: TRBD1 (6 bases). The germline V gene encodes CDR1 MNHNY and CDR2 SVGAGI (reference sequence). V shed 7 bases and J shed 4 bases, with 19 bases lying between them. The CDR3 is made up of 16 amino acids. The CDR3 protein is CASTKMKGQLNEKLFF. CDR3 DNA sequence: TGTGCCAGCACCAAAATGAAAGGACAGCTTAATGAAAAACTGTTTTTT.

The chain is built from TRBV6-1 and TRBJ1-2; no clear D. Per germline, CDR1 MNHNS and CDR2 SASEGT. V was shortened by 7 bases and J by 2 bases, with 14 bases between the two germline ends. The CDR3 is 14 amino acids. The CDR3: CASTRADINYGYTF. CDR3 DNA sequence: TGTGCCAGCACGAGAGCGGATATCAACTATGGCTACACCTTC.

Remarks on this clonotype: This may come from a read error, since a much larger clone is one base off. The chain has TRBV11-2 and TRBJ2-7; D is tentatively TRBD1 or TRBD2 (6 bases each). CDR3 size: 14 residues. Per germline, CDR1 SGHAT and CDR2 FQNNGV. Trimming shortened V by 4 bases and J by 3 bases, and 13 bases separated the two germline ends. CDR3 region: CASSYRGQGYEQYF. CDR3 sequence (DNA): TGTGCCAGCAGCTATCGGGGGCAGGGCTACGAGCAGTACTTC. Together with reference TRBV11-2 and TRBJ2-7, the CDR3 gives the full variable domain: EAGVAQSPRYKIIEKRQSVAFWCNPISGHATLYWYQQILGQGPKLLIQFQNNGVVDDSQLPKDRFSAERLKGVDSTLKIQPAKLEDSAVYLCASSYRGQGYEQYFGPGTRLTVT.

Worth noting for this clonotype: The germline gene is not matched at one end of the junction; a read error may be the cause. The chain recombines TRBV11-1 with TRBJ2-2, with a weak D call TRBD2 (5 bases). The CDR3 has 14 amino acids. The V gene's germline CDR1 is SGHAT and CDR2 FQDESV (reference sequence). CDR3 region: CVSSLAYSIGELFF. The CDR3 DNA reads as TGTGTCAGCAGCTTAGCGTATTCTATCGGGGAGCTGTTTTTT.

The chain carries TRBV6-6 and TRBJ1-4, with a weak D call TRBD1 (6 bases). V lost 7 bases and J lost 8, with 17 bases in between. Germline V gene sequence: CDR1 MNHNY, CDR2 SVGAGI (reference sequence). CDR3 length: 14 amino acids. CDR3 residues: CASIEGGVKEKLFF. The CDR3 DNA follows: TGTGCCAGCATCGAGGGGGGAGTAAAGGAAAAACTGTTTTTT.

This chain uses TRBV30 with TRBJ2-1; 7 bases are shared with TRBD2. The germline V gene encodes CDR1 GTSNPN and CDR2 SVGIG (reference sequence). V was pared by 2 bases and J by 5 bases, with 6 bases of the junction left unmatched. The CDR3 loop spans 14 amino acids. CDR3 amino acids: CAWSTGAGDNEQFF. The CDR3 DNA sequence: TGTGCCTGGAGTACCGGCGCGGGAGACAATGAGCAGTTCTTC.

J is TRBJ1-4 and V is TRBV12-3 or TRBV12-4; 11 positions agree with TRBD1. V lost 6 bases to trimming and J lost 6 bases; unmatched junction nucleotides: 6. This CDR3 has 15 residues. The CDR3 coding sequence is TGTGCCAGCAGCCCGGGACAGGGGGGGGATGAAAAACTGTTTTTT. This gives the protein CASSPGQGGDEKLFF.

In regard to this clonotype: The junction does not match germline at one end; this may be a read error. This sequence joins TRBV6-5 and TRBJ1-3; weak D call: TRBD1 (5 bases). Germline CDR1 reads MNHEY; CDR2 reads SVGAGI. The CDR3 is 15 amino acids. The CDR3 region has the DNA TGTGCCAGCAGTTACGAGGGGACCTCTGGAAACATCATATATTTT. This gives the protein CASSYEGTSGNIIYF.

This clonotype was seen only a few times. This chain joins TRBV5-1 and TRBJ1-5, with D perhaps matching TRBD1 (5 bases). Germline V gene data show CDR1 as SGHRS and CDR2 as YFSETQ. CDR3 size: 14 residues. With 4 bases removed from V and 6 bases from J, the gap between germline ends came to 14 bases. The CDR3 region has the DNA TGCGCCAGCAGCCTATGGGGGGGATCTCAGCCCCAGCATTTT. It codes for CASSLWGGSQPQHF.

This clonotype was seen a handful of times. J is TRBJ1-6 and V is TRBV5-4, with D unresolved. Deletions cut 0 bases from V and 7 bases from J, with 14 bases between. The V gene's germline CDR1 is SGHNT and CDR2 YYREEE (reference sequence). CDR3 length: 16 residues. DNA for the CDR3: TGTGCCAGCAGCTTGGGGTCCTCAAGGGCGAATTCACCCCTCCACTTT. It yields the protein CASSLGSSRANSPLHF.

The rearrangement uses TRBV6-1 and TRBJ2-3; 7 bases are shared with TRBD2. Germline V gene lookup returns CDR1 MNHNS and CDR2 SASEGT. The CDR3 spans 11 residues. The trim removed 8 bases at V and 7 bases at J, leaving 3 bases unmatched. The CDR3 sequence: CASGRDYTQYF. For the CDR3, the DNA is TGTGCCAGCGGGAGGGACTATACGCAGTATTTT.

About this clonotype itself: A single base separates this from a much larger clone, so it may be a read error. J is TRBJ2-4 and V is TRBV5-6, with D tentatively TRBD2 (5 bases). Germline CDR1 reads SGHDT; CDR2 reads YYEEEE. This CDR3 comprises 14 residues. The V end lost 4 bases, the J end lost 11 bases, and 19 bases lay between the germline ends. CDR3 DNA: TGTGCCAGCAGCCTTGGAAGGGCTAGCTATTTTCAGTACTTC. Translation: CASSLGRASYFQYF.

This clonotype was detected a few times. The genes are TRBV29-1 and TRBJ2-5, with a weak D call TRBD2 (7 bases). Germline loops: CDR1 SQVTM, CDR2 ANQGSEA. The CDR3 totals 14 residues. V was shortened by 3 bases and J by 4 bases, with 15 bases between the two germline ends. The CDR3 DNA reads as TGCAGCGTTGAGGGGGTGGGGGGGCGAGAGACCCAGTACTTC. Its translation: CSVEGVGGRETQYF.

On this clonotype: Germline is not matched at one junction end, which may reflect a read error. J is TRBJ1-1 and V is TRBV7-8; the D gene is possibly TRBD1 (5 bases). This CDR3 comprises 15 residues. Per the germline V gene, CDR1 is SGHVS and CDR2 is FQNEAQ. Here the CDR3 reads CASSSPGGLNTEAFF. CDR3 nucleotides: TGTGCCAGCAGCTCTCCCGGGGGATTGAACACTGAGGCTTTCTTT.

This clonotype was counted a few times. The CDR3 reads CASSLGTVSNQPQHF. Written as DNA, the CDR3 is TGTGCCAGCAGCTTAGGGACAGTTAGCAATCAGCCCCAGCATTTT. The chain combines TRBV7-9 with TRBJ1-5; weak D call: TRBD1 (6 bases). The ends were cut back, 1 base at V and 0 bases at J, with 7 bases in the middle. The CDR3 runs 15 residues. The germline gives CDR1 SEHNR, CDR2 FQNEAQ (reference sequence).

The rearrangement joins TRBV29-1 to TRBJ1-2; the D is unclear. The germline CDR1 and CDR2 sequences are SQVTM and ANQGSEA. V lost 0 bases and J 5 bases, leaving 22 bases between the germline ends. CDR3 length: 17 residues. CDR3 residues: CSVEEKRSDGLRYGYTF. The CDR3 DNA reads as TGCAGCGTTGAAGAGAAGCGGTCGGATGGTCTTCGGTATGGCTACACCTTC.

About this clonotype: The germline gene is not matched at one end of the junction; a read error may be the cause. This chain uses TRBV12-3 or TRBV12-4 with TRBJ1-3; weak D call: TRBD1 (6 bases). The CDR3 contains 16 residues. The CDR3 sequence: CASRKETGFSGITIYF. The CDR3 bases are TGTGCCAGCAGAAAAGAGACAGGCTTCTCTGGAATCACCATATATTTT.

This clonotype was detected a few times. A junction end diverges from the germline sequence, so it may reflect a read error. This chain uses TRBV11-2 with TRBJ2-7; D gene ambiguous. The CDR3 covers 14 residues. Germline-derived CDR1 and CDR2 are SGHAT and FQNNGV. The CDR3 DNA is TGTGCCAGCAGCTTATCGGCTAGTAGGGCGGTGCAGTATTTC. Amino acid sequence: CASSLSASRAVQYF.

In the case of this clonotype: A much larger clone is a single base away; this may be a read error. The DNA of the CDR3 is TGTACCAGCAGTTACCGGACTGAGGGAGGAGAGCAGTACTTC. The encoded protein is CTSSYRTEGGEQYF. The rearrangement links TRBV6-2 or TRBV6-3 to TRBJ2-7, with D possibly being TRBD2 (6 bases). The CDR3 runs to 14 residues. Germline CDR1 and CDR2: MNHEY and SVGEGT.

CDR3 loop: CSVDLGWAYYGYTF. CDR3 DNA sequence: TGCAGCGTTGATCTCGGGTGGGCCTACTATGGCTACACCTTC. V gene TRBV29-1 combines with J gene TRBJ1-2; the D is unclear. From germline, CDR1 is SQVTM and CDR2 ANQGSEA. The CDR3 runs to 14 residues. V lost 3 bases and J lost 3, with 14 bases in between.

Notes on this clonotype: The junction departs from germline at one end; a sequencing error may be responsible. V usage is TRBV6-2 or TRBV6-3 and J usage is TRBJ1-6; TRBD1 matches 8 bases. Per the germline V gene, CDR1 is MNHEY and CDR2 is SVGEGT. The CDR3 totals 15 residues. DNA of the CDR3: TGTGTCAGCAGTCGGACAGGGACTTATAATTCACCTCTCCACTTT. Residues: CVSSRTGTYNSPLHF.

As concerns this clonotype: The germline gene is not matched at one end of the junction; a read error may be the cause. The rearrangement links TRBV5-4 to TRBJ2-1; D possibly corresponds to TRBD2 (7 bases). Germline V lookup: CDR1 SGHNT, CDR2 YYREEE (reference sequence). The CDR3 is 18 residues long. The CDR3 loop reads CAGHREREFYLGGYEQSF. CDR3 sequence (DNA): TGTGCCGGACACAGGGAGCGGGAATTTTACCTGGGAGGATATGAGCAGTCCTTC. Based on the CDR3 plus reference TRBV5-4 and TRBJ2-1, the full variable domain is ETGVTQSPTHLIKTRGQQVTLRCSSQSGHNTVSWYQQALGQGPQFIFQYYREEENGRGNFPPRFSGLQFPNYSSELNVNALELDDSALYLCAGHREREFYLGGYEQSFGPGTRLTVL.

Only one count was recorded for this clonotype. Germline is not matched at one junction end, which may reflect a read error. The V gene is TRBV11-3, the J gene TRBJ2-1; D perhaps matches TRBD1 (5 bases). Germline V CDR1 and CDR2: SGHNT, YENEEA. The CDR3 is 13 amino acids. Here the CDR3 DNA reads TGTGCCAGTAAAGCTTGGGGCTACATTGAGCAATTCTTC. This gives the protein CASKAWGYIEQFF.

The V call is TRBV5-8, the J call TRBJ2-7; TRBD2 matches 7 bases. J gave up 3 bases and V 8 bases, and 11 bases lay outside the gene matches. There are 14 residues in the CDR3. Germline lookup yields CDR1 SGHTS and CDR2 YDEGEE. The CDR3 DNA is TGTGCCAGGAGCCGGGGGGACGAGAGCTACGAGCAGTACTTC. Translation gives CARSRGDESYEQYF.

As for this clonotype: One end of the junction does not line up with germline, which may come from a read error. The chain couples TRBV7-9 to TRBJ2-3; TRBD2 aligns across 13 bases. The CDR3 is 17 residues long. Germline CDR1 reads SEHNR; CDR2 reads FQNEAQ (reference sequence). The CDR3 loop reads CVSSSGLAGVGTDTQYF. In nucleotides, the CDR3 is TGTGTCAGCAGCTCAGGACTAGCGGGAGTTGGTACAGATACGCAGTATTTT.

Many counts were recorded for this clonotype. The chain couples TRBV6-1 to TRBJ2-4; TRBD2 matches at 9 bases. The CDR3 totals 15 residues. From germline, CDR1 is MNHNS and CDR2 SASEGT. J was trimmed by 4 bases and V by 2 bases; bases with no gene match: 3. The CDR3: CASSERLADKNIQYF. CDR3 nucleotides: TGTGCCAGCAGTGAAAGACTAGCGGATAAAAACATTCAGTACTTC.